These T cell receptor beta chains were read from a single sample in a study of T cells after yellow fever vaccination. In TCRdb, the 5' RACE reads were re-called with MiXCR into one record per CDR3 protein. The repertoire consists of 120,000 or so distinct CDR3 sequences, with almost 9% occurring once and the leading ten covering roughly 43%. Sequencing used CD8+ T cells sorted from PBMCs, obtained on the day of the yellow fever booster vaccination. Source of these receptors: a man aged 18 to 30 who received the YFV17D yellow fever vaccine. CDR3s include the opening cysteine and the closing phenylalanine or tryptophan. D genes are given only for firm matches. Rows give clone size only sometimes, using once, few, many, or a class for an expanded clone.

CDR3aa: CASRWTGTLTYGYTF
CDR3nt: TGTGCCAGCAGATGGACAGGGACCCTTACCTATGGCTACACCTTC
v_gene: TRBV12-3/TRBV12-4
abundance: -
j_gene: TRBJ1-2
d_gene: TRBD1

CDR3aa: CASLSGETQYF
CDR3nt: TGTGCCAGCCTCTCAGGGGAGACCCAGTACTTC
v_gene: TRBV6-5
abundance: once
j_gene: TRBJ2-5
d_gene: -

CDR3aa: CASSVAGFLETQYF
CDR3nt: TGTGCCAGCAGCGTAGCGGGGTTCTTAGAGACCCAGTACTTC
v_gene: TRBV9
abundance: -
j_gene: TRBJ2-5
d_gene: -

CDR3aa: CSVRDYEQYF
CDR3nt: TGCAGCGTGCGGGACTACGAGCAGTACTTC
v_gene: TRBV29-1
abundance: few
j_gene: TRBJ2-7
d_gene: -

CDR3aa: CASSYRQGNEQFF
CDR3nt: TGTGCTAGCAGCTACAGACAGGGGAATGAGCAGTTCTTC
v_gene: TRBV7-7
abundance: many
j_gene: TRBJ2-1
d_gene: TRBD1

CDR3aa: CASSYGTGVANTEAFF
CDR3nt: TGTGCCAGCAGTTACGGGACAGGGGTGGCGAACACTGAAGCTTTCTTT
v_gene: TRBV6-5
abundance: -
j_gene: TRBJ1-1
d_gene: TRBD1

CDR3aa: CASSAGGTERYGYTF
CDR3nt: TGTGCCAGCAGCGCCGGCGGGACAGAACGATATGGCTACACCTTC
v_gene: TRBV13
abundance: -
j_gene: TRBJ1-2
d_gene: TRBD1

CDR3aa: CASTTSGGAWEQFF
CDR3nt: TGTGCCAGTACTACTAGCGGGGGGGCCTGGGAGCAGTTCTTC
v_gene: TRBV19
abundance: -
j_gene: TRBJ2-1
d_gene: TRBD2

CDR3aa: CASSPPTGRLPDTQYF
CDR3nt: TGTGCCAGCAGCCCACCGACAGGGCGACTCCCAGATACGCAGTATTTT
v_gene: TRBV7-9
abundance: -
j_gene: TRBJ2-3
d_gene: TRBD1

CDR3aa: CAIGEGGANVLTF
CDR3nt: TGTGCCATCGGGGAGGGGGGAGCCAACGTCCTGACTTTC
v_gene: TRBV10-3
abundance: few
j_gene: TRBJ2-6
d_gene: -

CDR3aa: CASSFVAAGKETQYF
CDR3nt: TGTGCCAGCAGTTTTGTGGCCGCAGGGAAAGAGACCCAGTACTTC
v_gene: TRBV12-3/TRBV12-4
abundance: few
j_gene: TRBJ2-5
d_gene: -

CDR3aa: CASSQVVPLSSYNSPLHF
CDR3nt: TGCGCCAGCAGCCAAGTGGTCCCCCTAAGCTCCTATAATTCACCCCTCCACTTT
v_gene: TRBV4-1
abundance: few
j_gene: TRBJ1-6
d_gene: -

CDR3aa: CASSEGRGGNTEAFF
CDR3nt: TGTGCCAGCAGCGAAGGACGTGGGGGTAACACTGAAGCTTTCTTT
v_gene: TRBV7-6
abundance: -
j_gene: TRBJ1-1
d_gene: -

CDR3aa: CASSQESRASGAYEQYF
CDR3nt: TGCGCCAGCAGCCAAGAGTCCCGAGCTAGCGGTGCCTACGAGCAGTACTTC
v_gene: TRBV4-1
abundance: many
j_gene: TRBJ2-7
d_gene: TRBD2

CDR3aa: CASSSPGTTYQETQYF
CDR3nt: TGTGCCAGCAGCTCACCCGGGACTACCTACCAAGAGACCCAGTACTTC
v_gene: TRBV7-9
abundance: few
j_gene: TRBJ2-5
d_gene: TRBD2

CDR3aa: CASSSSLTGNQPQHF
CDR3nt: TGTGCCAGCAGCTCCTCGCTGACAGGGAACCAGCCCCAGCATTTT
v_gene: TRBV4-2
abundance: -
j_gene: TRBJ1-5
d_gene: TRBD1

CDR3aa: CASSLVAGGRNEQFF
CDR3nt: TGTGCCAGCAGCTTAGTGGCAGGGGGTAGGAATGAGCAGTTCTTC
v_gene: TRBV11-3
abundance: -
j_gene: TRBJ2-1
d_gene: TRBD1

CDR3aa: CASSQTYAGELFF
CDR3nt: TGTGCCAGCAGCCAAACCTACGCCGGGGAGCTGTTTTTT
v_gene: TRBV4-2
abundance: -
j_gene: TRBJ2-2
d_gene: -

CDR3aa: CASSESQENYGYTF
CDR3nt: TGTGCCAGCAGTGAATCGCAGGAAAACTATGGCTACACCTTC
v_gene: TRBV25-1
abundance: -
j_gene: TRBJ1-2
d_gene: -

CDR3aa: CASSQTGGYEQYF
CDR3nt: TGTGCCAGCAGCCAAACGGGGGGCTACGAGCAGTACTTC
v_gene: TRBV7-9
abundance: -
j_gene: TRBJ2-7
d_gene: TRBD2

CDR3aa: CASSFPTGSTLRYGYTF
CDR3nt: TGTGCCAGCAGCTTCCCGACAGGGAGTACCCTCCGGTATGGCTACACCTTC
v_gene: TRBV7-8
abundance: few
j_gene: TRBJ1-2
d_gene: TRBD1

CDR3aa: CASSAGTSTDTQYF
CDR3nt: TGTGCCAGTAGTGCCGGGACTAGCACAGATACGCAGTATTTT
v_gene: TRBV19
abundance: -
j_gene: TRBJ2-3
d_gene: -

CDR3aa: CASSTRDGANYGYTF
CDR3nt: TGTGCCAGCAGCACCCGGGACGGAGCTAACTATGGCTACACCTTC
v_gene: TRBV9
abundance: -
j_gene: TRBJ1-2
d_gene: -

CDR3aa: CASSYWAGTGVPDTQYF
CDR3nt: TGTGCCAGCAGCTATTGGGCCGGGACAGGGGTCCCAGATACGCAGTATTTT
v_gene: TRBV7-9
abundance: -
j_gene: TRBJ2-3
d_gene: TRBD1

CDR3aa: CASSFRGGYTGELFF
CDR3nt: TGTGCCAGCAGTTTTCGGGGGGGGTACACCGGGGAGCTGTTTTTT
v_gene: TRBV12-3/TRBV12-4
abundance: -
j_gene: TRBJ2-2
d_gene: TRBD2

CDR3aa: CASSYSPGSEQYF
CDR3nt: TGTGCCAGCAGTTACTCCCCCGGCAGTGAGCAGTACTTC
v_gene: TRBV6-2/TRBV6-3
abundance: -
j_gene: TRBJ2-7
d_gene: -